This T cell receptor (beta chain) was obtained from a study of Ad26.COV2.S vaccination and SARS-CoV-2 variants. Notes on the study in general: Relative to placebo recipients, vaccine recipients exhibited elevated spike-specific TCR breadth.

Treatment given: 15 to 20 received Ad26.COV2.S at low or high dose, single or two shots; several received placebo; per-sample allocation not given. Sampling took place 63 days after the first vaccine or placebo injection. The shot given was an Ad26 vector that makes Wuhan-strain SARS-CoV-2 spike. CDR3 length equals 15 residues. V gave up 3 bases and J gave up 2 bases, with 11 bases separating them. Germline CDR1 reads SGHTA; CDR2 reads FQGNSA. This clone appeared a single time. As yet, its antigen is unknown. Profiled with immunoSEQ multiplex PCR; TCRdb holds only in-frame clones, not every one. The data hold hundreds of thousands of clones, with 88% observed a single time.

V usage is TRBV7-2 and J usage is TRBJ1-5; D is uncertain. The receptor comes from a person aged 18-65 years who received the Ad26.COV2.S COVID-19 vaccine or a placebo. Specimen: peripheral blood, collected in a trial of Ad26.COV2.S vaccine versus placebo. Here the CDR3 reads CASSLTRVGNQPQHF. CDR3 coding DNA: TGTGCCAGCAGCTTGACCCGAGTAGGCAATCAGCCCCAGCATTTT.